The present TCR beta chain was sequenced within a study of blood T cell repertoires in COVID-19. The CDR3 contains 14 residues. V dropped 4 bases and J dropped 6 bases, with 12 bases sitting between them. Germline V gene sequence: CDR1 SNHLY, CDR2 FYNNEI. Libraries were prepared by immunoSEQ multiplex PCR; TCRdb keeps only in-frame clonotypes and omits some of them. The sample lists more than 200,000 clones; 87% were seen once. Among Cohort 3 donors, those recovered had two negative PCRs, clearance, or symptom resolution. The specimen sequenced was PBMCs or T cells enriched from blood (not recorded which). The receptor's source is a man aged 25 to 40 who had recovered from COVID-19. This chain uses TRBV2 with TRBJ2-2; D perhaps matches TRBD2 (6 bases). CDR3 nucleotides: TGTGCCAGCAGTGGTCAGCGGGCCGCCGGGGAGCTGTTTTTT. Its translation: CASSGQRAAGELFF. The whole variable domain, remainder taken from reference TRBV2 and TRBJ2-2, is EPEVTQTPSHQVTQMGQEVILRCVPISNHLYFYWYRQILGQKVEFLVSFYNNEISEKSEIFDDQFSVERPDGSNFTLKIRSTKLEDSAMYFCASSGQRAAGELFFGEGSRLTVL.